This entry describes one TCR beta chain. This clonotype was observed a handful of times. Which antigen it targets is not known. One base away there is no much larger clone; base qualities are not given. These data belong to a study of blood T cells in healthy people across ages (dated by TCRdb to between 2015 and 2016). Background on the whole study: In model experiments, template switching captured roughly one uniquely barcoded TCR beta cDNA molecule for every two T cells. Four age groups were formed from the donors: young (average approximately 15 years), middle-aged (less than 40), aged (about 68) and long-lived (about 80). Donors of different ages were randomly distributed across sequencing lanes to avoid experimental bias. To track age-related changes in TCR beta repertoire diversity, the study relied on deep sequencing normalized with unique cDNA molecular identifiers. For two donors (one aged 18 to 30 and one aged 80 or older), the study analyzed two additional independent replicas of 1 million unique cDNA reads from the same blood draw.

Systemically healthy Caucasian individuals from Russia, some 36 in total and aged about 6 to 100 years, were included as donors. Roughly 11 milliliters of peripheral blood were drawn from each donor into EDTA-treated Vacutainer tubes. Ficoll-Paque density-gradient centrifugation was used to isolate PBMCs, with at least 7 million per sample. Total RNA was extracted from PBMCs with Trizol reagent, with at least 5 micrograms obtained per sample. For every donor, flow cytometry on a PBMC aliquot measured the percentage of naive CD45RAhigh/CD27high T cells. Deletion took 1 base off V and 5 bases off J, with a span of 14 bases between the germline ends. Based on the germline V gene, the CDR1 and CDR2 sequences are KGHSH and LQKENI. Including cysteine and phenylalanine, the CDR3 has 15 amino acids. This entry keeps only the CDR3 DNA: 45 bases, framed from base 1. Library preparation employed 5' RACE. Sequencer: Illumina HiSeq 2500. A second about 7 to 12 cycle PCR used a sample-barcoded 5' primer and a J-beta primer mix. Each TCR beta cDNA molecule received a unique molecular identifier from a template-switch 5' adaptor carrying 12 random nucleotides. Each sample yielded at least 3 million CDR3-containing paired-end reads. First-strand cDNA synthesis was performed from all RNA using the Mint cDNA synthesis kit, with priming by a TRBC-specific oligonucleotide. Following uracil-DNA glycosylase treatment, a first 18-cycle PCR with universal primers M1SS and BC2_uni_R was performed on all cDNA. In the paper's pipeline: Each sample was normalized by randomly selecting 1 million high-quality reads, each carrying a distinct molecular identifier. Instead of being binned into consensus sequences, reads with shared molecular identifiers were discarded. CDR3 identification, clonotype clustering and error correction used MiTCR with a Q25 quality threshold and the strictest error-elimination algorithm. Lower-bound total TCR beta diversity was estimated with a nonparametric unseen species model using Euler transformation. TCRdb reprocessed the public reads (quality trimming at Q25 with fastp, clone calling with MiXCR) and kept in-frame beta chains. Identical CDR3 protein sequences are pooled into one entry, listed with their most common genes and DNA. The V and J calls follow TCRdb's processing rather than the paper's. Within this sample are 550,000 to 750,000 distinct CDR3 sequences, with 21% of them counted one time only. 3% to 4.5% of the sample belongs to the ten largest clones.

Summary of the overall study and its limitations: Observed TCR beta diversity per million T cells fell roughly linearly with age, and a significant reduction was already apparent by age about 43. Compared with the aged group, the long-lived group had more naive CD4+ T cells, fewer expanded clones and increased TCR diversity, suggesting age selection. Because the CMV infection status of the donors was unknown, age-related changes in expanded clonotypes may potentially have been confounded. Bulk unsorted PBMC profiling prevented conclusive comparison of naive and antigen-experienced compartments. The percentage of naive T cells measured by flow cytometry correlated strongly with observed TCR beta diversity. Estimates of total diversity based on one million sequenced T cells were regarded as lower bounds and as underestimates.

The sequence was obtained from a man in his 70s in good health. The receptor chain draws on TRBV18 and TRBJ2-5; the D gene remains uncertain. What was sequenced was blood. At the DNA level, the sequence is TGTGCCAGCTCACCACGGTTGGGCGCGCAGGAGACCCAGTACTTC. This encodes CASSPRLGAQETQYF.